The rows below give T cell receptor beta chains drawn from one sample of a study of cytomegalovirus exposure and HLA in healthy donors. Profiled with immunoSEQ multiplex PCR; TCRdb holds only in-frame clones, not every one. The sample lists 150,000 to 200,000 clones, 70% to 90% occurring once. Sequencing was carried out using PBMCs. Receptor source: a man aged 18 to 29 in good health and CMV-seropositive. Both conserved end residues are part of each CDR3. A D gene is named only where the DNA matches it firmly. Clone size, where shown, is once, few, many, or a class for clones that have expanded.

cdr3_length,j_call,d_call,clone_size,v_call,cdr3_nt,cdr3_aa
15,TRBJ1-2,.,few,TRBV4-1,TGCGCCAGCAGCCTTGGGGGGGCGCTAAGTTATGGCTACACCTTC,CASSLGGALSYGYTF
13,TRBJ2-3,.,once,TRBV4-2,TGTGCCAGCAGCCCCCCTCCGGGTCATACGCAGTATTTT,CASSPPPGHTQYF
15,TRBJ2-2,.,.,TRBV7-2,TGTGCCAGCAGCTCCCGATGGGCGAAGACCGGGGAGCTGTTTTTT,CASSSRWAKTGELFF
17,TRBJ1-1,.,.,TRBV5-4,TGTGCCAGCAGCTTGCGAACCTCGCACATCGAGAACACTGAAGCTTTCTTT,CASSLRTSHIENTEAFF
16,TRBJ2-5,.,.,TRBV7-8,TGTGCCAGCAGCTCCGCAAGACAGCTGTACCAAGAGACCCAGTACTTC,CASSSARQLYQETQYF
17,TRBJ2-5,.,.,TRBV5-1,TGCGCCAGCAGCTTAGGGATGGACAGCTCGAGAAGAGAGACCCAGTACTTC,CASSLGMDSSRRETQYF
13,TRBJ2-7,TRBD1,once,TRBV10-2,TGCGCCAGCAGTAGGACAGGGGAACACGAGCAGTACTTC,CASSRTGEHEQYF
15,TRBJ1-2,.,.,TRBV5-5,TGTGCCAGCAGTGTCGGTTCGGGGGGTGGCTATGGCTACACCTTC,CASSVGSGGGYGYTF
16,TRBJ2-2,.,.,TRBV14,TGTGCCAGCAGCCAACTAGAGAGCCGGAACACCGGGGAGCTGTTTTTT,CASSQLESRNTGELFF
14,TRBJ2-7,.,.,TRBV7-8,TGTGCCAGCAGCTCGCCCCGGGGGACCGACGAGCAGTACTTC,CASSSPRGTDEQYF
17,TRBJ1-2,.,.,TRBV13,TGTGCCAGCAGCGCCGTGTTGGTTACAGAGACTAACTATGGCTACACCTTC,CASSAVLVTETNYGYTF
13,TRBJ2-1,.,.,TRBV16,TGTGCCAGCAGCCAACGGGTATTGGGTGAGCAGTTCTTC,CASSQRVLGEQFF
13,TRBJ1-2,TRBD1,.,TRBV10-3,TGTGCCTCCCAGGGACAGGGCCAAGGTGTCTACACCTTC,CASQGQGQGVYTF
13,TRBJ2-1,TRBD1,once,TRBV19,TGTGCCAGTAGTATACGACAGGGCAATGAGCAGTTCTTC,CASSIRQGNEQFF
15,TRBJ1-3,.,.,TRBV5-1,TGCGCCAGCAGCCCTCGGGGATCGGTAGGAAACACCATATATTTT,CASSPRGSVGNTIYF
15,TRBJ1-2,.,.,TRBV10-2,TGCGCCAGCAGTGAGTCCGACCGGGGGGGACATGGCTACACCTTC,CASSESDRGGHGYTF
15,TRBJ2-2,TRBD1,.,TRBV5-1,TGCGCCAGCAGCTTAAGAACAGGGGGCACCGGGGAGCTGTTTTTT,CASSLRTGGTGELFF
13,TRBJ1-1,.,.,TRBV19,TGTGCCAGTAATAGAGGGATGAACACTGAAGCTTTCTTT,CASNRGMNTEAFF